The entry below gives a single T cell receptor beta chain sequence along with its context. TCRdb keeps only in-frame clones here, not all; method: immunoSEQ multiplex PCR. This repertoire shows 200,000 to 300,000 clones, approximately 90% found once; its top ten account for 2% to 2.5%. The data derive from a study of blood T cell repertoires in COVID-19. The overall study: T cells, B-cell-depleted T cells, or PBMCs supplied cDNA or gDNA.

Germline CDR1 and CDR2: SGHAT and FQNNGV. Losses at the gene ends were 3 bases for V and 9 bases for J; bases not matched to a gene: 5. The CDR3 is 14 amino acids. Participants had their cohort set by participant-reported clinical history. V is TRBV11-2 and J is TRBJ1-6; 7 bases map to TRBD1. This receptor was identified in a woman between 35 and 50 years old with acute COVID-19. Sequenced material: PBMCs or T cells enriched from blood (not recorded which). The CDR3 DNA reads TGTGCCAGCAGCTTCGACAGGGTGCGTTCACCCCTCCACTTT. Its translation is CASSFDRVRSPLHF.